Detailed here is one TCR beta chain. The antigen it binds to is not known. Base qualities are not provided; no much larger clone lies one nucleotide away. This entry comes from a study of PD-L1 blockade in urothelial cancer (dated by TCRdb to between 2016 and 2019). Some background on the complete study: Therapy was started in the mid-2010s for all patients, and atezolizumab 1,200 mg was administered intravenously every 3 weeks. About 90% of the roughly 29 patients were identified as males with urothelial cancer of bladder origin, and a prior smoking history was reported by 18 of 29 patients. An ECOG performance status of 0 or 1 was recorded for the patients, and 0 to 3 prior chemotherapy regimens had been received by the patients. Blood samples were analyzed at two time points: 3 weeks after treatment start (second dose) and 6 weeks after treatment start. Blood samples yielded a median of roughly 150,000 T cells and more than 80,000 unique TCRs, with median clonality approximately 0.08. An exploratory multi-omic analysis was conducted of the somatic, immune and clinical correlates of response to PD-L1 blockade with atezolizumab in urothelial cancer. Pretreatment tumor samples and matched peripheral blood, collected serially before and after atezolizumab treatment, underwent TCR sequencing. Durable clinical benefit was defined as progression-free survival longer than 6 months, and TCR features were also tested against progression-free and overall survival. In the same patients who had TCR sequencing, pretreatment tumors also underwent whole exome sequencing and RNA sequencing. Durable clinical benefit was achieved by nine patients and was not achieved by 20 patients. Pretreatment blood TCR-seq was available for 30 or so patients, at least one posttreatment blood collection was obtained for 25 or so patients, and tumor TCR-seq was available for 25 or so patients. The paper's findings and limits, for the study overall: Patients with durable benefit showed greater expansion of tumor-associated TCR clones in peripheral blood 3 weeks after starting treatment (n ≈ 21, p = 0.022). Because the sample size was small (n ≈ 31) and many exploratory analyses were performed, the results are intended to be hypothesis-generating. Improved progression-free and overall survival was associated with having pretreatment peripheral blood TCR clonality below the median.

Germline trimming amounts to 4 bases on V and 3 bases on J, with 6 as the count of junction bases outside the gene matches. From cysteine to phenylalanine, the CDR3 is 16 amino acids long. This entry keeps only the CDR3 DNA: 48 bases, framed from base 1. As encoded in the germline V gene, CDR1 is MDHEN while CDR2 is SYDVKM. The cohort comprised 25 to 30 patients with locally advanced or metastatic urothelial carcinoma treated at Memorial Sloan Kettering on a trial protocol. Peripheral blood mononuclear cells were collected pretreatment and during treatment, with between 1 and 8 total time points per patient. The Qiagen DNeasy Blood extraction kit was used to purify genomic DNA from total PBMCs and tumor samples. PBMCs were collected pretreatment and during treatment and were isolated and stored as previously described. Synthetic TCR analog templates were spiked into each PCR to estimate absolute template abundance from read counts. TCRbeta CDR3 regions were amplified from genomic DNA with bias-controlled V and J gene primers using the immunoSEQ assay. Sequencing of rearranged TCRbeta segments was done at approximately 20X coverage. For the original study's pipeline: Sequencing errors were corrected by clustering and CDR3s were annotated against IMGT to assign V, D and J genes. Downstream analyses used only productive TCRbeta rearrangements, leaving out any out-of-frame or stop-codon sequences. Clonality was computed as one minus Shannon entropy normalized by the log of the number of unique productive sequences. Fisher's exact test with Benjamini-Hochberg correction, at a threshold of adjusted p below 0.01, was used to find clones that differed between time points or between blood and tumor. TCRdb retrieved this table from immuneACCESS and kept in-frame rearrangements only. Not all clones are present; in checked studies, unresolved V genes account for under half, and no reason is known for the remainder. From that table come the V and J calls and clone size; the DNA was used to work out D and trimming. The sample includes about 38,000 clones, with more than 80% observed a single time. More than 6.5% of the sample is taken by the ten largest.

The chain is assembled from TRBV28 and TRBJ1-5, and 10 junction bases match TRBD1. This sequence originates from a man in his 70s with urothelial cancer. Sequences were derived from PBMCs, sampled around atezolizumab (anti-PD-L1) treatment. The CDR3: CASSSPDRGVNQPQHF. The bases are TGTGCCAGCAGTTCTCCGGACAGGGGGGTCAATCAGCCCCAGCATTTT.